This TCR beta chain is drawn from a study of blood T cell repertoires in COVID-19. The V and J ends lost 2 bases and 9 bases respectively, with 14 bases between them. Looked up from germline, CDR1 is MNHEY and CDR2 is SMNVEV (reference sequence). The CDR3 sequence is 15 residues long. The data were produced by immunoSEQ multiplex PCR, yet TCRdb's version contains in-frame clones alone and is incomplete. In the table there are about 360,000 clones, approximately 87% of which are singletons. This chain uses TRBV27 with TRBJ1-6; D might be TRBD1 (5 bases). Sequences were obtained from PBMCs or T cells enriched from blood (not recorded which). This TCR derives from a man under 40 who had recovered from COVID-19. CDR3 nucleotides: TGTGCCAGCAGTTTAGGTGGGGCAGCAGCTTCACCCCTCCACTTT. Translated: CASSLGGAAASPLHF.